Each of the 24 T cell receptor beta chains below was sequenced from the same sample in a study of T cells after yellow fever vaccination. TCRdb called the 5' RACE reads again in MiXCR, with one record for every CDR3 protein. The profile covers about 340,000 distinct CDR3 sequences, with about 4% appearing a single time and 20% to 25% taken by the ten largest. The source material was PBMCs, sampled 5 days after the yellow fever booster vaccination. The receptors here all came from a man younger than 30 who received the YFV17D yellow fever vaccine.

This clonotype was seen a handful of times. The gene calls are TRBV19 and TRBJ2-5, with D possibly TRBD1 on 6 matching bases. Trimming removed 7 bases at V and 5 bases at J, with 17 bases between. The V gene's germline CDR1 is LNHDA and CDR2 SQIVND (reference sequence). The CDR3 loop spans 14 amino acids. CDR3 nucleotide sequence: TGTGCCAGTACATTGGCAGGGGCGCCGGAGACCCAGTACTTC. Protein sequence: CASTLAGAPETQYF.

The table lists this clonotype with many counts. V usage is TRBV5-1 and J usage is TRBJ1-1; D is undetermined. V was clipped by 4 bases and J by 0 bases, with 10 bases between them. The CDR3 runs to 14 residues. Germline loops: CDR1 SGHRS, CDR2 YFSETQ. This chain's CDR3 is CASSPRQMNTEAFF. CDR3 coding DNA: TGCGCCAGCAGCCCTCGGCAGATGAACACTGAAGCTTTCTTT.

This clonotype was counted many times. The genes are TRBV12-3 or TRBV12-4 and TRBJ1-1; 7 positions agree with TRBD1. V dropped 5 bases and J dropped 8; count of bases not matched to a gene: 5. The CDR3 is made up of 12 amino acids. CDR3 bases: TGTGCCAGCAGTCGACAGGGCGCGGAAGCTTTCTTT. Translating gives CASSRQGAEAFF.

This clonotype turned up a few times. The V gene is TRBV19, the J gene TRBJ1-4; perhaps TRBD1 as D (5 bases). CDR3 size: 14 residues. Germline V gene data show CDR1 as LNHDA and CDR2 as SQIVND (reference sequence). The V gene lost 10 bases and the J gene lost 8 bases, with 20 bases spanning the gap. DNA for the CDR3: TGTGCCACTTCTTGGGGCCTGGGGTCGGAAAAACTGTTTTTT. Amino acid sequence: CATSWGLGSEKLFF.

The sample holds many counts of this clonotype. The rearrangement joins TRBV11-2 to TRBJ2-5, with D possibly TRBD1 on 6 matching bases. Germline CDR1 SGHAT, CDR2 FQNNGV. V shed 1 base and J shed 4 bases, with 7 bases lying between them. CDR3 length: 13 residues. The CDR3 sequence is CASSLARGETQYF. The CDR3 bases are TGTGCCAGCAGCTTAGCCAGGGGAGAGACCCAGTACTTC.

This clonotype was picked up a small number of times. This chain uses TRBV27 with TRBJ1-6, with D hard to call. The germline V gene has CDR1 MNHEY and CDR2 SMNVEV (reference sequence). The CDR3 is 14 amino acids. The germline V and J ends were trimmed by 6 bases and 5 bases, with 11 bases remaining between them. CDR3 sequence: CASRLGTDNSPLHF. The CDR3 DNA reads TGTGCCAGCAGGCTGGGCACAGATAATTCACCCCTCCACTTT.

This clonotype came up many times. The rearrangement links TRBV12-3 or TRBV12-4 to TRBJ1-1; 7 nucleotides align to TRBD1. The trim removed 6 bases at V and 1 base at J, leaving 8 bases unmatched. This CDR3 has 15 residues. The CDR3 loop is CASRTEQGRNTEAFF. The CDR3 nucleotides read TGTGCCAGCAGGACAGAACAGGGGCGGAACACTGAAGCTTTCTTT.

There are a few counts of this clonotype. The rearrangement joins TRBV9 to TRBJ2-5; D might be TRBD1 or TRBD2, each matching 5 bases. The CDR3 spans 15 residues. Germline values: CDR1 SGDLS, CDR2 YYNGEE. Between the trimmed V and J ends, which lost 4 bases and 3 bases, there was a span of 16 bases. The CDR3 nucleotides are TGTGCCAGCAGCACTCCGGTGAGGGGAAAAGAGACCCAGTACTTC. Translation gives CASSTPVRGKETQYF.

This clonotype was counted many times. The V and J genes are TRBV20-1 and TRBJ2-5, with 10 bases matching TRBD2. CDR3 size: 15 residues. Germline CDR1 DFQATT, CDR2 SNEGSKA (reference sequence). Trimming cost V 2 bases and J 5 bases; bases outside gene matches: 8. The CDR3 coding sequence is TGCAGTGCTAGAACCCTAGCGGGGGAGAAGGAGACCCAGTACTTC. Translation gives CSARTLAGEKETQYF.

This clonotype was counted many times. V and J are TRBV27 and TRBJ2-5, with 7 bases aligning to TRBD1. CDR1 MNHEY and CDR2 SMNVEV come from the germline V gene (reference sequence). V lost 6 bases, J lost 4 bases, and 5 bases stayed unmatched. The CDR3 has 13 residues. The CDR3 protein is CASSKQGSETQYF. CDR3 in DNA: TGTGCCAGCAGCAAACAGGGGTCAGAGACCCAGTACTTC.

The genes are TRBV18 and TRBJ2-3, with a possible D match to TRBD1 (6 bases). V dropped 1 base and J dropped 2 bases, with 13 bases sitting between them. Germline values: CDR1 KGHSH, CDR2 LQKENI. The CDR3 extends over 16 amino acids. The CDR3 here is CASSPQGTRYTDTQYF. CDR3 DNA sequence: TGTGCCAGCTCACCACAGGGGACAAGATACACAGATACGCAGTATTTT.

The chain combines TRBV6-2 or TRBV6-3 with TRBJ2-5; TRBD2 aligns across 10 bases. The junction had 3 bases not matched to a gene; V was cut back by 6 bases and J by 5 bases. Germline CDR1 MNHEY, CDR2 SVGEGT. This CDR3 spans 13 amino acids. In nucleotides, the CDR3 is TGTGCCAGCAGGCTAGCGGGGGCCGAGACCCAGTACTTC. Translation: CASRLAGAETQYF.

The J gene is TRBJ2-2, the V gene TRBV29-1, with D tentatively TRBD1 or TRBD2 (5 bases each). V lost 8 bases and J lost 0, with 10 bases in between. Per the germline V gene, CDR1 is SQVTM and CDR2 is ANQGSEA. The CDR3 consists of 13 residues. The DNA for the CDR3 is TGCAGCTGCTCGGGACCGAACACCGGGGAGCTGTTTTTT. This translates into CSCSGPNTGELFF.

This clonotype has ten or more counts. CDR3 nucleotide sequence: TGTGCCAGCTCACCCCAAGGCTCCTACGAGCAGTACGTC. Translating it yields CASSPQGSYEQYV. The chain employs TRBV18 and TRBJ2-7; D unclear. In germline, CDR1 is KGHSH, CDR2 LQKENI. Deletions cut 3 bases from V and 0 bases from J, with 6 bases between. The CDR3 has 13 residues.

This clonotype was seen only a few times. This chain links TRBV24-1 with TRBJ2-1; 10 nucleotides agree with TRBD2. The CDR3 covers 13 residues. Per the germline V gene, CDR1 is KGHDR and CDR2 is SFDVKD. V was pared by 6 bases and J by 8 bases, with 3 bases of the junction left unmatched. This CDR3 reads CATSYLAGDEQFF. The CDR3 DNA reads TGTGCCACCAGTTACCTAGCGGGGGATGAGCAGTTCTTC.

In its sample, this clonotype was seen many times. The V call is TRBV6-1, the J call TRBJ1-6; a possible D gene is TRBD1 (6 bases). The CDR3 has 13 residues. Germline CDR1 reads MNHNS; CDR2 reads SASEGT. V shed 9 bases and J shed 7 bases, with 13 bases lying between them. The CDR3 sequence: CASSLDRNSPLHF. The CDR3 coding sequence is TGTGCCAGTTCCCTCGACAGGAATTCACCCCTCCACTTT.

This clonotype has just a few counts. V and J are TRBV4-1 and TRBJ2-2, with 7 nucleotides matching TRBD1. The germline V gene encodes CDR1 MGHRA and CDR2 YSYEKL. J was trimmed by 5 bases and V by 4 bases; bases with no gene match: 10. The CDR3 sequence is 16 residues long. The CDR3 nucleotides read TGCGCCAGCAGCCGACAGGGACCCGAAGTGACCGGGGAGCTGTTTTTT. Encoded protein: CASSRQGPEVTGELFF.

This clonotype has a count of ten or more. J is TRBJ2-3 and V is TRBV20-1; 8 bases line up with TRBD2. Germline V gives CDR1 DFQATT, CDR2 SNEGSKA (reference sequence). The CDR3 consists of 15 residues. With 3 bases clipped from V and 3 bases from J, the junction kept 8 bases outside the gene matches. The CDR3 region has the DNA TGCAGTGCTAGGATCGGGGGGGCAGGGACAGATACGCAGTATTTT. Translation: CSARIGGAGTDTQYF.

Turning to this clonotype: The junction departs from germline at one end; a sequencing error may be responsible. The chain combines TRBV15 with TRBJ2-5, with a tentative D call TRBD2 (5 bases). Per germline, CDR1 LNHNV and CDR2 YYDKDF (reference sequence). The CDR3 covers 15 residues. This CDR3 reads CATSRDRGFQGTQYF. CDR3 nucleotides: TGTGCCACCAGCAGAGATCGGGGTTTCCAAGGGACCCAGTACTTC.

This clonotype has ten or more counts. V is TRBV9 and J is TRBJ2-5; D is undetermined. The CDR3 has 13 amino acids. Germline assignment: CDR1 SGDLS and CDR2 YYNGEE. V gave up 0 bases and J gave up 2 bases, with 5 bases separating them. The CDR3 nucleotides read TGTGCCAGCAGCGTAGCCCAGCAAGAGACCCAGTACTTC. This sequence encodes CASSVAQQETQYF.

The rearrangement uses TRBV6-5 and TRBJ1-2; 7 nucleotides match TRBD1. This CDR3 is built from 14 residues. The germline gives CDR1 MNHEY, CDR2 SVGAGI. With 0 bases clipped from V and 2 bases from J, the junction kept 0 bases outside the gene matches. CDR3 protein: CASSYSTGNYGYTF. The CDR3 nucleotides are TGTGCCAGCAGTTACTCGACAGGGAACTATGGCTACACCTTC.

This clonotype was found many times. The CDR3, as DNA: TGTGCCAGCAGCCCCCTTGCGGGGGGCACAGATACGCAGTATTTT. It encodes CASSPLAGGTDTQYF. The chain joins TRBV18 to TRBJ2-3; 7 positions match TRBD2. CDR3 length: 15 residues. CDR1 is KGHSH and CDR2 is LQKENI in the germline V gene. Trimming removed 8 bases from V and 1 base from J; junction bases left unmatched: 9.

This clonotype has at least ten counts. The rearrangement links TRBV7-6 to TRBJ1-1; no clear D gene. This CDR3 has 15 amino acids. V lost 0 bases and J 1 base, leaving 9 bases between the germline ends. Germline loops: CDR1 SGHVS, CDR2 FNYEAQ. CDR3 in DNA: TGTGCCAGCAGCTTAGCCGGCAGTGGGAACACTGAAGCTTTCTTT. This translates into CASSLAGSGNTEAFF. Together with reference TRBV7-6 and TRBJ1-1, the CDR3 gives the full variable domain: GAGVSQSPRYKVTKRGQDVALRCDPISGHVSLYWYRQALGQGPEFLTYFNYEAQQDKSGLPNDRFSAERPEGSISTLTIQRTEQRDSAMYRCASSLAGSGNTEAFFGQGTRLTVV.

The chain is built from TRBV20-1 and TRBJ2-1; the D gene is possibly TRBD2 (6 bases). This CDR3 region has 17 residues. V was shortened by 4 bases and J by 9 bases, with 28 bases between the two germline ends. Germline loops: CDR1 DFQATT, CDR2 SNEGSKA (reference sequence). CDR3 DNA sequence: TGCAGTGCTACCGAGGGCCCCGGCCGGGGGACTTTAGGTGAGCAGTTCTTC. It encodes CSATEGPGRGTLGEQFF.